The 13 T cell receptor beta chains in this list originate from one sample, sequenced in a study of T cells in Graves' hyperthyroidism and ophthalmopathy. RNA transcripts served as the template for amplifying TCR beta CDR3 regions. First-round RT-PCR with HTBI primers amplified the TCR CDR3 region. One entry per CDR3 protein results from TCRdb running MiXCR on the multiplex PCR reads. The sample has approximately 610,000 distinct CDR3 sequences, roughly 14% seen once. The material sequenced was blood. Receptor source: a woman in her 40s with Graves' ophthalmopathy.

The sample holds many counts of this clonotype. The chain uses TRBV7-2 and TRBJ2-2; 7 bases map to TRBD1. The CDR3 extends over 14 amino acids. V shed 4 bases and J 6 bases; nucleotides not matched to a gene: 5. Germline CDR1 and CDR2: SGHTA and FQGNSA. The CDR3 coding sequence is TGTGCCAGCAGCTACAGACAGGGTTCCGGGGAGCTGTTTTTT. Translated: CASSYRQGSGELFF.

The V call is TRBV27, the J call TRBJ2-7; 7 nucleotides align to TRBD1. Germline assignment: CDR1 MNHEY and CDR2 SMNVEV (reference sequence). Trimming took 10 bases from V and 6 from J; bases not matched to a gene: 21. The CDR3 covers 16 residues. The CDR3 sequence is CAISNIGGAGVREQYF. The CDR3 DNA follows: TGTGCCATCTCTAACATAGGGGGCGCAGGAGTACGCGAGCAGTACTTC.

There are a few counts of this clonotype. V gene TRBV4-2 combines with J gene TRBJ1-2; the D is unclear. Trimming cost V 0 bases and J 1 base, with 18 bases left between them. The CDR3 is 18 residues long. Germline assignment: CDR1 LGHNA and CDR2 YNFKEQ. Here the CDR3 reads CASSQDRPPGSGNYGYTF. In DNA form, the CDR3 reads TGTGCCAGCAGCCAAGACCGTCCCCCGGGCAGTGGTAACTATGGCTACACCTTC.

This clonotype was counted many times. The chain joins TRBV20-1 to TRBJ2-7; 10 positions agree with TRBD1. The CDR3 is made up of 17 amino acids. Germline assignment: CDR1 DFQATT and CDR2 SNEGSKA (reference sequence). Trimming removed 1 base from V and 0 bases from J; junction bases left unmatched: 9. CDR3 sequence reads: CSARGPWGQGTSYEQYF. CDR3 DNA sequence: TGCAGTGCTAGAGGTCCATGGGGACAGGGGACCTCCTACGAGCAGTACTTC.

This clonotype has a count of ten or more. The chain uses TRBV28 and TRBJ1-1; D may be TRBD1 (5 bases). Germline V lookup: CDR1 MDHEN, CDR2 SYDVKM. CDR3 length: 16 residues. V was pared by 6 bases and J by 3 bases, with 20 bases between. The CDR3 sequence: CASSPFGGNEYTEAFF. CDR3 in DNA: TGTGCCAGCAGCCCCTTTGGGGGGAACGAGTACACTGAAGCTTTCTTT. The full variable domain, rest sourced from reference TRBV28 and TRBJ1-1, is DVKVTQSSRYLVKRTGEKVFLECVQDMDHENMFWYRQDPGLGLRLIYFSYDVKMKEKGDIPEGYSVSREKKERFSLILESASTNQTSMYLCASSPFGGNEYTEAFFGQGTRLTVV.

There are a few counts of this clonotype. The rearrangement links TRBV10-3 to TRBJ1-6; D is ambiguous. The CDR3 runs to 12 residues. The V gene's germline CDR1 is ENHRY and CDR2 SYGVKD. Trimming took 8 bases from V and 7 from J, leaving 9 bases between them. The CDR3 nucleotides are TGTGCCATCGGCGGTAGGAATTCACCCCTCCACTTT. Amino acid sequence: CAIGGRNSPLHF.

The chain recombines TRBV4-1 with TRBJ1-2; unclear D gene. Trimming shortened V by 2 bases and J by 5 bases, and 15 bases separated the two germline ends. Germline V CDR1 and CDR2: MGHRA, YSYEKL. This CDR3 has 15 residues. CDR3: CASSQTQGLEYGYTF. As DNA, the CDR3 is TGCGCCAGCAGCCAAACTCAAGGGTTAGAATATGGCTACACCTTC.

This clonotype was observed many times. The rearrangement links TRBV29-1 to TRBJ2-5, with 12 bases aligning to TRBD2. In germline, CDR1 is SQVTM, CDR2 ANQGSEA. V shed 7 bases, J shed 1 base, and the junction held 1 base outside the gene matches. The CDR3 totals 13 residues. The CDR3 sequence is CSASGRAQETQYF. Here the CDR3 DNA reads TGCAGCGCTAGCGGGAGGGCCCAAGAGACCCAGTACTTC. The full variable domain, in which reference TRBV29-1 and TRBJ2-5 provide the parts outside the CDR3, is SAVISQKPSRDICQRGTSLTIQCQVDSQVTMMFWYRQQPGQSLTLIATANQGSEATYESGFVIDKFPISRPNLTFSTLTVSNMSPEDSSIYLCSASGRAQETQYFGPGTRLLVL.

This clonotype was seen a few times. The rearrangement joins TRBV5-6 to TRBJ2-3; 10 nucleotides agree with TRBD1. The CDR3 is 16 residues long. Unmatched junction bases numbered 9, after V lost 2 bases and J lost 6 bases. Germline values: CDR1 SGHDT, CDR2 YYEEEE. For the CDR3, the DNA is TGTGCCAGCAGCTTTTCAGGACAGGGGGTCAGGGATACGCAGTATTTT. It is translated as CASSFSGQGVRDTQYF.

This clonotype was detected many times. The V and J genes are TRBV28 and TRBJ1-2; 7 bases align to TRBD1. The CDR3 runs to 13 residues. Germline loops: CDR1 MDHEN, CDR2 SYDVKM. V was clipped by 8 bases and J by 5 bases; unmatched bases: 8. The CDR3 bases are TGTGCCAGCCGACTAGCGACAGGGTATGGCTACACCTTC. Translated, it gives CASRLATGYGYTF.

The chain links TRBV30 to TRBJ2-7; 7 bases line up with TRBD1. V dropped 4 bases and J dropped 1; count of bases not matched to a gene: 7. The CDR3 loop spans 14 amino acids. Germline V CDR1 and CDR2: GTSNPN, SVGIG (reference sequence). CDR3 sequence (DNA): TGTGCCTGGAACCCGACAGGGAGATCCTACGAGCAGTACTTC. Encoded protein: CAWNPTGRSYEQYF.

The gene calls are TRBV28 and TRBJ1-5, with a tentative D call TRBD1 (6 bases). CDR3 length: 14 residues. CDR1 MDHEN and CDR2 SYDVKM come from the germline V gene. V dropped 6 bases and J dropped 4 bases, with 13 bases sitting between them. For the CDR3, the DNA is TGTGCCAGCAGCCCGGGGGGCCCGAATCAGCCCCAGCATTTT. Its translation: CASSPGGPNQPQHF.

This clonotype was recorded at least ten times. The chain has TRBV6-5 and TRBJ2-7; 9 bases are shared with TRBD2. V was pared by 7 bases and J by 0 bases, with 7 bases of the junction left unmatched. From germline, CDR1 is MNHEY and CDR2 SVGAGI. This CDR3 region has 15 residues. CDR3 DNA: TGTGCCAGCACCCGGCATAGCGGGAGCTCCTACGAGCAGTACTTC. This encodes CASTRHSGSSYEQYF.